This passage covers 27 T cell receptor beta chains from one sample sequenced in a study of metastatic and nonmetastatic thyroid tumors. Thyroid surgery was preceded by no treatment in any patient. TCRdb recomputed clones from the PCR reads via MiXCR. This table holds about 23,000 clones, 22% found once. Sequences were obtained from blood. These receptors were collected from a female donor with papillary thyroid cancer or a benign thyroid nodule (not recorded which). Some clones in this sample may be carry-over from other donors' samples.

There are many counts of this clone. This rearrangement joins TRBV25-1 to TRBJ2-4, with TRBD1 matching 7 bases. Germline trimming cut 9 bases from V and 0 bases from J; bases unmatched to any gene: 5. Germline values: CDR1 MGHDK, CDR2 SYGVNS. The CDR3 totals 14 residues. In nucleotides, the CDR3 is TGTGCCAGTGGGACAGTAGAAGCCAAAAACATTCAGTACTTC. It yields the protein CASGTVEAKNIQYF.

This clone was counted ten times or more. The chain carries TRBV11-3 and TRBJ2-3, with D possibly TRBD2 on 6 matching bases. This CDR3 is built from 13 residues. The germline CDR1 and CDR2 sequences are SGHNT and YENEEA. V shed 3 bases and J shed 7 bases, with 11 bases lying between them. DNA for the CDR3: TGTGCCAGCAGCTTCAACGGGGGAAATACGCAGTATTTT. Translated: CASSFNGGNTQYF.

This clone was recorded many times. The same CDR3 arises from other DNA sequences in this sample as well. The J gene is TRBJ2-3, the V gene TRBV20-1, with 10 nucleotides matching TRBD2. Unmatched junction bases numbered 14, after V lost 3 bases and J lost 5 bases. Germline V gene sequence: CDR1 DFQATT, CDR2 SNEGSKA (reference sequence). The CDR3 covers 17 residues. CDR3 loop: CSASKAWASGRGDTQYF. Here the CDR3 DNA reads TGCAGTGCTAGTAAAGCTTGGGCTAGCGGGAGAGGAGATACGCAGTATTTT.

This clone was seen repeatedly, ten times or more. The V gene is TRBV18, the J gene TRBJ2-3; no clear D. CDR1 is KGHSH and CDR2 is LQKENI in the germline V gene. This CDR3 has 15 amino acids. The ends were cut back, 4 bases at V and 5 bases at J, with 16 bases in the middle. The CDR3 spells CASSQAADAVDTQYF. The CDR3 DNA reads as TGTGCCAGCTCACAGGCGGCAGACGCCGTAGATACGCAGTATTTT. The full variable domain, in which reference TRBV18 and TRBJ2-3 provide the parts outside the CDR3, is NAGVMQNPRHLVRRRGQEARLRCSPMKGHSHVYWYRQLPEEGLKFMVYLQKENIIDESGMPKERFSAEFPKEGPSILRIQQVVRGDSAAYFCASSQAADAVDTQYFGPGTRLTVL.

Worth noting for this clone: The junction differs from germline at one of its ends, possibly a read error. The gene calls are TRBV6-1 and TRBJ2-1; either TRBD1 or TRBD2 may fit D (5 bases each). This CDR3 contains 16 residues. Germline assignment: CDR1 MNHNS and CDR2 SASEGT. CDR3 nucleotide sequence: TGTGCCAGCAGTGAAAAACGGGGCGTCTACTACAATGTGAAGTTGTTC. Translating gives CASSEKRGVYYNVKLF.

This clone occurred many times. V gene TRBV18 combines with J gene TRBJ2-7; perhaps TRBD1 as D (6 bases). Trimming removed 6 bases from V and 2 bases from J, with 14 bases in between. Germline V gene data show CDR1 as KGHSH and CDR2 as LQKENI. This CDR3 has 14 residues. Here the CDR3 DNA reads TGTGCCAGCTCCCCAAGCACAGGGCCCTACGAGCAGTACTTC. Protein: CASSPSTGPYEQYF.

The gene calls are TRBV27 and TRBJ1-6, with 7 nucleotides matching TRBD1. CDR3 length: 16 amino acids. The trim removed 5 bases at V and 4 bases at J, leaving 8 bases unmatched. From germline, CDR1 is MNHEY and CDR2 SMNVEV (reference sequence). The CDR3 loop reads CASSPSGQEYNSPLHF. In DNA form, the CDR3 reads TGTGCCAGCAGTCCCTCCGGACAGGAATATAATTCACCCCTCCACTTT.

This clone showed up just a few times. Without the conserved terminal phenylalanine or tryptophan, this CDR3 likely stems from a read error. This sequence joins TRBV12-3 or TRBV12-4 and TRBJ1-5, with TRBD1 as a possible D gene (7 bases). TRBJ2-3 explains the end of the DNA better; the J call may be wrong. This CDR3 comprises 14 residues. The CDR3 sequence is CASSRGASGQPQYL. Written as DNA, the CDR3 is TGTGCCAGCAGCAGGGGGGCGTCAGGACAGCCCCAGTATCTT.

This clone was recorded once. Mismatch with germline at one junction end may stem from a read error. The V gene is TRBV7-6, the J gene TRBJ1-3; D not certain. The V gene's germline CDR1 is SGHVS and CDR2 FNYEAQ. CDR3 length: 15 residues. CDR3 in amino acids: CASRLGRLSGNTIYF. CDR3 in DNA: TGTGCCAGCAGATTAGGGCGACTCTCTGGAAACACCATATATTTT.

V and J are TRBV6-6 and TRBJ1-5; D is ambiguous. The CDR3 has 14 residues. From germline, CDR1 is MNHNY and CDR2 SVGAGI (reference sequence). Deletions cut 0 bases from V and 4 bases from J, with 7 bases between. CDR3 residues: CASSYSGGNQPQHF. For the CDR3, the DNA is TGTGCCAGCAGTTACTCGGGCGGAAATCAGCCCCAGCATTTT.

This clone has more than one count but fewer than ten. This chain's CDR3 is CASSPGTSVYEQYF. In nucleotides, the CDR3 is TGCGCCAGCAGTCCCGGGACTAGCGTCTACGAGCAGTACTTC. The gene calls are TRBV10-1 and TRBJ2-7, with 10 bases matching TRBD2. Germline CDR1 WNHNN, CDR2 SYGVQD (reference sequence). V dropped 5 bases and J dropped 3; count of bases not matched to a gene: 4. This CDR3 has 14 amino acids.

This clone was found many times. The J gene is TRBJ2-7, the V gene TRBV7-2; TRBD2 agrees at 7 bases. Germline V gene lookup returns CDR1 SGHTA and CDR2 FQGNSA. This CDR3 is built from 15 residues. The ends lost 5 bases at V and 0 bases at J; junction bases unmatched: 7. The CDR3 sequence: CASSVASSGSYEQYF. The CDR3 DNA follows: TGTGCCAGCAGCGTCGCATCTAGCGGCTCCTACGAGCAGTACTTC.

By share, this clone ranks as medium-sized. The chain uses TRBV6-1 and TRBJ2-7; no clear D. This CDR3 has 12 amino acids. Looked up from germline, CDR1 is MNHNS and CDR2 is SASEGT. The V gene lost 3 bases and the J gene lost 6 bases, with 9 bases spanning the gap. The CDR3 bases are TGTGCCAGCAGTGAGTCACTGGGCGAGCAGTACTTC. Its translation is CASSESLGEQYF.

The J gene is TRBJ2-1, the V gene TRBV6-1; D remains ambiguous. The germline V gene encodes CDR1 MNHNS and CDR2 SASEGT. Deletions cut 0 bases from V and 4 bases from J, with 13 bases between. This CDR3 has 16 amino acids. For the CDR3, the DNA is TGTGCCAGCAGTGAAGCCCCGAGGAGCGTGTACAATGAGCAGTTCTTC. It translates to CASSEAPRSVYNEQFF.

The gene calls are TRBV5-1 and TRBJ2-7; D unresolved. V was clipped by 2 bases and J by 5 bases, with 14 bases between them. Germline assignment: CDR1 SGHRS and CDR2 YFSETQ. The CDR3 is made up of 14 amino acids. This CDR3 is CASSFGISLDEQYF. The CDR3 DNA sequence: TGCGCCAGCAGCTTTGGAATATCTCTGGACGAGCAGTACTTC.

At least ten counts were recorded for this clone. Distinct nucleotide sequences in the sample also encode this CDR3. This chain links TRBV4-3 with TRBJ1-4, with D possibly being TRBD1 (5 bases). V was trimmed by 0 bases and J by 7 bases, leaving 12 bases between them. This CDR3 region has 15 residues. The germline CDR1 and CDR2 sequences are LGHNA and YSLEER. The CDR3 protein is CASSQERDRGEKLFF. CDR3 sequence (DNA): TGCGCCAGCAGCCAAGAGCGGGATAGGGGTGAAAAACTGTTTTTT.

This clone is termed medium-sized (0.01 to 0.1%). V and J are TRBV6-1 and TRBJ1-1; D is possibly TRBD1 (6 bases). The germline gives CDR1 MNHNS, CDR2 SASEGT. The CDR3 has 13 amino acids. V was shortened by 6 bases and J by 7 bases, with 15 bases between the two germline ends. The CDR3 reads CASRVGQNFEAFF. CDR3 nucleotide sequence: TGTGCCAGCAGAGTCGGACAGAACTTTGAAGCTTTCTTT.

There are many counts of this clone. The CDR3 coding sequence is TGTGCCAGCACCCAACCCGAGGCAGGGCGCGAAAAACTGTTTTTT. Encoded protein: CASTQPEAGREKLFF. The chain uses TRBV11-3 and TRBJ1-4; D perhaps matches TRBD1 (5 bases). Germline V gene lookup returns CDR1 SGHNT and CDR2 YENEEA. The CDR3 has 15 residues. Between the trimmed V and J ends, which lost 7 bases and 8 bases, there was a span of 20 bases.

There are many counts of this clone. The chain uses TRBV20-1 and TRBJ1-3, with D possibly TRBD1 on 6 matching bases. Germline CDR1 reads DFQATT; CDR2 reads SNEGSKA (reference sequence). The CDR3 is made up of 15 amino acids. The V gene lost 0 bases and the J gene lost 4 bases, with 13 bases spanning the gap. CDR3: CSARDNGGTGNTIYF. CDR3 in DNA: TGCAGTGCTAGAGATAATGGGGGCACAGGAAACACCATATATTTT.

A note on this clone: Since the CDR3 does not end with the conserved phenylalanine or tryptophan, this likely comes from a read error. The V and J genes are TRBV3-1 and TRBJ1-2; tentatively, D is TRBD1 (5 bases). This CDR3 spans 13 amino acids. Germline V gene lookup returns CDR1 LGHDT and CDR2 YNNKEL (reference sequence). The ends were cut back, 9 bases at V and 4 bases at J, with 15 bases in the middle. CDR3 in DNA: TGTGCCAGAAGACCCGGGGGGATCTATGGCTACACCGTC. Translated, it gives CARRPGGIYGYTV.

This chain connects TRBV20-1 to TRBJ2-6; no definite D call. CDR1 is DFQATT and CDR2 is SNEGSKA in the germline V gene (reference sequence). The CDR3 sequence is 14 residues long. Trimming left V 3 bases short and J 2 bases short, with 8 bases between. Here the CDR3 reads CSARGYTGANVLTF. The CDR3 nucleotides read TGCAGTGCTAGGGGTTACACTGGGGCCAACGTCCTGACTTTC.

This clone was found many times. This chain joins TRBV12-3 or TRBV12-4 and TRBJ2-6; TRBD1 might be the D (6 bases). V lost 5 bases to trimming and J lost 4 bases, with 9 bases between them. The CDR3 loop spans 14 amino acids. CDR3: CASSRGSGANVLTF. The DNA of the CDR3 is TGTGCCAGCAGTAGGGGGTCCGGGGCCAACGTCCTGACTTTC.

The CDR3 nucleotides read TGTGCCAGCAGGCCTCCCGGAGTGGGTGATAAGCCCCAGCATTTT. As protein: CASRPPGVGDKPQHF. The V call is TRBV7-8, the J call TRBJ1-5; D is ambiguous. Germline CDR1 is SGHVS and CDR2 is FQNEAQ. V was clipped by 6 bases and J by 8 bases, with 20 bases between them. The CDR3 sequence is 15 residues long.

In regard to this clone: One junction end disagrees with the germline gene, perhaps due to a read error. The chain uses TRBV9 and TRBJ2-6; D possibly uses TRBD1 or TRBD2 (5 bases each). The germline gives CDR1 SGDLS, CDR2 YYNGEE. This CDR3 comprises 16 residues. The CDR3 here is CASSVEGASGGNVLTF. The CDR3 nucleotides read TGTGCCAGCAGCGTAGAGGGCGCCTCTGGGGGCAACGTCCTGACTTTC.

Many counts were recorded for this clone. This chain connects TRBV4-1 to TRBJ2-1; tentative D call: TRBD2 (5 bases). V was shortened by 1 base and J by 8 bases, with 9 bases between the two germline ends. The CDR3 has 13 residues. Germline lookup yields CDR1 MGHRA and CDR2 YSYEKL. The CDR3 here is CASSQGRWYEQFF. The CDR3 nucleotides are TGCGCCAGCAGCCAAGGGAGGTGGTATGAGCAGTTCTTC.

This clone was seen repeatedly, ten times or more. The chain is built from TRBV20-1 and TRBJ2-5, with a tentative D call TRBD2 (6 bases). Trimming pared 0 bases from V and 4 bases from J, leaving 15 bases between. The CDR3 has 15 residues. Germline assignment: CDR1 DFQATT and CDR2 SNEGSKA (reference sequence). This CDR3 reads CSARESGQLRETQYF. CDR3 coding DNA: TGCAGTGCTAGAGAAAGCGGGCAGCTGAGAGAGACCCAGTACTTC.

This clone showed up many times. The chain combines TRBV10-1 with TRBJ2-5; TRBD2 might be the D (6 bases). Deletions cut 3 bases from V and 3 bases from J, with 11 bases between. The CDR3 sequence is 14 residues long. CDR1 WNHNN and CDR2 SYGVQD come from the germline V gene (reference sequence). The CDR3 DNA reads as TGCGCCAGCAGTGACAGGCGGGGAGAAGAGACCCAGTACTTC. It codes for CASSDRRGEETQYF.